The 28 T cell receptor beta chains listed next were all sequenced from one sample in a study of siplizumab effects on memory and regulatory T cells. Data came from immunoSEQ multiplex PCR; TCRdb stores just in-frame clones and leaves some out. Seen here are some 99,000 clones, 92% observed once, and the top ten hold about 0.7%. The specimen was Tregs sorted from blood. These receptor sequences come from a human donor in good health.

The rearrangement joins TRBV5-6 to TRBJ1-1; tentative D call: TRBD1 (6 bases). There are 13 residues in the CDR3. The V gene's germline CDR1 is SGHDT and CDR2 YYEEEE. V dropped 1 base and J dropped 8 bases, with 12 bases sitting between them. For the CDR3, the DNA is TGTGCCAGCAGCTTGACCGGGGGCAGGGAAGCTTTCTTT. This translates into CASSLTGGREAFF.

This chain joins TRBV7-9 and TRBJ2-7; TRBD1 matches at 7 bases. Losses at the gene ends were 4 bases for V and 2 bases for J; bases not matched to a gene: 5. This CDR3 has 14 amino acids. CDR1 and CDR2 (germline): SEHNR, FQNEAQ (reference sequence). DNA for the CDR3: TGTGCCAGCAGCTCTCGACAGGGAACCTACGAGCAGTACTTC. It is translated as CASSSRQGTYEQYF.

The chain uses TRBV5-1 and TRBJ2-5; D not certain. Trimming cost V 2 bases and J 0 bases, with 8 bases left between them. The length of the CDR3 is 14 residues. CDR1 is SGHRS and CDR2 is YFSETQ in the germline V gene. Here the CDR3 reads CASSFAGYQETQYF. CDR3 DNA: TGCGCCAGCAGCTTTGCTGGGTACCAAGAGACCCAGTACTTC.

J is TRBJ1-2 and V is TRBV15, with D unresolved. CDR3 size: 14 residues. CDR1 LNHNV and CDR2 YYDKDF come from the germline V gene (reference sequence). V was clipped by 0 bases and J by 4 bases, with 9 bases between them. This CDR3 is CATSRDIGPYGYTF. CDR3 in DNA: TGTGCCACCAGCAGAGATATAGGTCCCTATGGCTACACCTTC. The full variable domain, completed using reference TRBV15 and TRBJ1-2, is DAMVIQNPRYQVTQFGKPVTLSCSQTLNHNVMYWYQQKSSQAPKLLFHYYDKDFNNEADTPDNFQSRRPNTSFCFLDIRSPGLGDTAMYLCATSRDIGPYGYTFGSGTRLTVV.

CDR3 in DNA: TGTGCCAGCAGCTCCGAAGATAACTATGGCTACACCTTC. Its translation: CASSSEDNYGYTF. V is TRBV6-6 and J is TRBJ1-2; D is unresolved. V gave up 6 bases and J gave up 1 base, with 9 bases separating them. CDR1 is MNHNY, CDR2 SVGAGI, per germline (reference sequence). The CDR3 length is 13 residues.

The rearrangement links TRBV6-6 to TRBJ1-1, with a tentative D call TRBD1 (6 bases). Trimming took off 6 bases at V and 0 bases at J, with 14 bases between the two ends. Per the germline V gene, CDR1 is MNHNY and CDR2 is SVGAGI (reference sequence). This CDR3 is built from 15 residues. The CDR3 here is CASRTGGALNTEAFF. The CDR3 bases are TGTGCCAGCAGAACCGGGGGGGCTCTGAACACTGAAGCTTTCTTT.

The chain recombines TRBV2 with TRBJ2-7; D is unresolved. The CDR3 is 13 residues long. CDR1 and CDR2 (germline): SNHLY, FYNNEI. Trimming left V 4 bases short and J 6 bases short, with 13 bases between. The CDR3 spells CASSGLGGSEQYF. CDR3 in DNA: TGTGCCAGCAGTGGGCTTGGCGGTAGCGAGCAGTACTTC.

This clone was detected once. The V and J genes are TRBV6-5 and TRBJ2-2; D not resolved. The CDR3 extends over 11 amino acids. Germline CDR1 MNHEY, CDR2 SVGAGI. The germline V and J ends were trimmed by 8 bases and 6 bases, with 7 bases remaining between them. CDR3 sequence: CASGRAGELFF. CDR3 sequence (DNA): TGTGCCAGCGGTCGGGCCGGGGAGCTGTTTTTT.

This clone was detected once. This chain joins TRBV10-2 and TRBJ2-5; D is uncertain. Germline V gene sequence: CDR1 WSHSY, CDR2 SAAADI. The CDR3 spans 14 residues. The germline V and J ends were trimmed by 2 bases and 6 bases, with 13 bases remaining between them. The CDR3 DNA is TGCGCCAGCAGTGAGACTGCCAAGGGAAAGACCCAGTACTTC. Translating it yields CASSETAKGKTQYF.

The genes are TRBV6-5 and TRBJ2-7; D is ambiguous. Trimming pared 8 bases from V and 3 bases from J, leaving 8 bases between. Germline assignment: CDR1 MNHEY and CDR2 SVGAGI. There are 11 residues in the CDR3. In nucleotides, the CDR3 is TGTGCCAGCGCTACCCGCTACGAGCAGTACTTC. It is translated as CASATRYEQYF.

The chain joins TRBV21-1 to TRBJ2-5; TRBD2, the table's D call, lacks a check against the DNA. TRBV21-1 is annotated as a pseudogene. The CDR3 consists of 18 residues. The DNA of the CDR3 is TGTGCCAGCAGCACAGCGGGACTAGTACGGTTTTCGGGAGAGACCCAGTACTTC. It yields the protein CASSTAGLVRFSGETQYF.

V is TRBV7-9 and J is TRBJ1-1; the D is unclear. Germline CDR1 SEHNR, CDR2 FQNEAQ (reference sequence). The length of the CDR3 is 13 residues. V dropped 0 bases and J dropped 7 bases, with 9 bases sitting between them. As DNA, the CDR3 is TGTGCCAGCAGCTTAGCAGGGATGGGTGAAGCTTTCTTT. Translating it yields CASSLAGMGEAFF.

This chain's CDR3 is CASSSSRTEETQYF. The CDR3 nucleotides read TGTGCCAGCAGCTCGTCACGGACAGAAGAGACCCAGTACTTC. The chain couples TRBV5-6 to TRBJ2-5, with D possibly being TRBD1 (6 bases). Trimming cost V 3 bases and J 3 bases, with 12 bases left between them. Germline-derived CDR1 and CDR2 are SGHDT and YYEEEE. CDR3 length: 14 residues.

The chain joins TRBV20-1 to TRBJ2-7; D is ambiguous. Trimming left V 6 bases short and J 3 bases short, with 9 bases between. CDR1 and CDR2 from the germline V gene are DFQATT and SNEGSKA (reference sequence). The CDR3 runs 11 residues. The CDR3 DNA reads TGCAGTGCCCCGGACGGCTACGAGCAGTACTTC. It codes for CSAPDGYEQYF.

The chain carries TRBV5-6 and TRBJ2-7; 7 nucleotides match TRBD2. This CDR3 is built from 15 residues. Germline values: CDR1 SGHDT, CDR2 YYEEEE. V lost 1 base and J lost 1; bases outside the gene matches: 5. The DNA of the CDR3 is TGTGCCAGCAGCTTGCGGGGGGTTATATCCTACGAGCAGTACTTC. As protein: CASSLRGVISYEQYF.

This chain links TRBV11-2 with TRBJ2-2; no firm D call. Germline-derived CDR1 and CDR2 are SGHAT and FQNNGV. Trimming took off 2 bases at V and 6 bases at J, with 4 bases between the two ends. The CDR3 covers 12 residues. The CDR3 loop reads CASSLIPGELFF. Written as DNA, the CDR3 is TGTGCCAGCAGCTTAATCCCCGGGGAGCTGTTTTTT.

V usage is TRBV5-1 and J usage is TRBJ2-7, with 7 positions matching TRBD2. Germline lookup yields CDR1 SGHRS and CDR2 YFSETQ. This CDR3 is built from 14 residues. V dropped 2 bases and J dropped 2; count of bases not matched to a gene: 4. The CDR3 region is CASSFGRETYEQYF. CDR3 nucleotide sequence: TGCGCCAGCAGCTTCGGGCGGGAGACCTACGAGCAGTACTTC.

This clone was recorded once. The chain uses TRBV9 and TRBJ1-1; TRBD1 aligns across 7 bases. Germline CDR1 and CDR2: SGDLS and YYNGEE. Germline trimming cut 4 bases from V and 3 bases from J; bases unmatched to any gene: 9. The CDR3 covers 15 residues. CDR3 sequence reads: CASSPGDRAYTEAFF. In DNA form, the CDR3 reads TGTGCCAGCAGCCCCGGGGACAGAGCGTACACTGAAGCTTTCTTT.

V gene TRBV18 combines with J gene TRBJ2-2; 7 bases fit TRBD2. This CDR3 spans 16 amino acids. J gave up 4 bases and V 6 bases, and 11 bases lay outside the gene matches. Looked up from germline, CDR1 is KGHSH and CDR2 is LQKENI. DNA for the CDR3: TGTGCCAGCTCCCCCCTCCTTGGGGGGGGCACCGGGGAGCTGTTTTTT. Amino acids: CASSPLLGGGTGELFF.

This chain uses TRBV7-2 with TRBJ2-3, with TRBD2 matching over 13 bases. Germline values: CDR1 SGHTA, CDR2 FQGNSA. This CDR3 has 17 amino acids. V lost 0 bases, J lost 2 bases, and 2 bases stayed unmatched. The CDR3 region is CASSLAGLAGYTDTQYF. For the CDR3, the DNA is TGTGCCAGCAGCTTAGCGGGACTAGCGGGGTACACAGATACGCAGTATTTT.

This sequence joins TRBV4-2 and TRBJ2-3, with 9 nucleotides matching TRBD2. Germline V gene sequence: CDR1 LGHNA, CDR2 YNFKEQ. The CDR3 runs 16 residues. After removal of 4 bases from V and 4 bases from J, the junction contained 9 bases not matched to a gene. For the CDR3, the DNA is TGTGCCAGCAGCCCCGGGACTAGCACGCTCCCAGATACGCAGTATTTT. This gives the protein CASSPGTSTLPDTQYF.

The CDR3 region is CASSPDSANEKLFF. CDR3 DNA: TGCGCCAGCAGTCCGGACAGCGCTAATGAAAAACTGTTTTTT. The rearrangement links TRBV23-1 to TRBJ1-4; a possible D gene is TRBD1 (6 bases). TRBV23-1 is noted as an ORF with a role that remains uncertain. Trimming pared 4 bases from V and 3 bases from J, leaving 9 bases between. This CDR3 is 14 amino acids long.

The chain uses TRBV7-9 and TRBJ2-7; 7 nucleotides agree with TRBD1. Germline trimming cut 5 bases from V and 5 bases from J; bases unmatched to any gene: 15. The CDR3 spans 16 residues. Germline assignment: CDR1 SEHNR and CDR2 FQNEAQ (reference sequence). DNA of the CDR3: TGTGCCAGCAGCCTCCGAATGACAGGGTTTGGGAACGAGCAGTACTTC. This encodes CASSLRMTGFGNEQYF.

J is TRBJ1-2 and V is TRBV20-1; D call uncertain. Looked up from germline, CDR1 is DFQATT and CDR2 is SNEGSKA (reference sequence). The V end lost 3 bases, the J end lost 2 bases, and 4 bases lay between the germline ends. The CDR3 runs 11 residues. CDR3 in DNA: TGCAGTGCTAGTTTGAACTATGGCTACACCTTC. Residues: CSASLNYGYTF.

This chain links TRBV29-1 with TRBJ1-3; D gene unclear. Germline assignment: CDR1 SQVTM and CDR2 ANQGSEA. This CDR3 is 11 amino acids long. The germline V and J ends were trimmed by 4 bases and 9 bases, with 10 bases remaining between them. CDR3 residues: CSVVVLSTIYF. The CDR3 DNA sequence: TGCAGCGTTGTCGTGCTAAGCACCATATATTTT.

The chain uses TRBV5-1 and TRBJ2-1; 16 nucleotides align to TRBD2. Trimming took 4 bases from V and 14 from J; bases not matched to a gene: 6. Germline CDR1 is SGHRS and CDR2 is YFSETQ. CDR3 length: 14 amino acids. DNA of the CDR3: TGCGCCAGCAGCCCCTTGGGACTAGCGGGAGGGGAGTTCTTC. Protein product: CASSPLGLAGGEFF. Combining the CDR3 with reference TRBV5-1 and TRBJ2-1 gives the whole variable domain KAGVTQTPRYLIKTRGQQVTLSCSPISGHRSVSWYQQTPGQGLQFLFEYFSETQRNKGNFPGRFSGRQFSNSRSEMNVSTLELGDSALYLCASSPLGLAGGEFFGPGTRLTVL.

V is TRBV20-1 and J is TRBJ2-7; D ambiguous. The CDR3 extends over 10 amino acids. The ends were cut back, 3 bases at V and 6 bases at J, with 6 bases in the middle. Germline lookup yields CDR1 DFQATT and CDR2 SNEGSKA (reference sequence). CDR3 in amino acids: CSASKIEQYF. In DNA form, the CDR3 reads TGCAGTGCTAGCAAAATCGAGCAGTACTTC.

Only a few counts were recorded for this clone. The rearrangement joins TRBV2 to TRBJ1-5; no firm D call. V was pared by 8 bases and J by 4 bases, with 9 bases between. From germline, CDR1 is SNHLY and CDR2 FYNNEI. This CDR3 spans 12 amino acids. As DNA, the CDR3 is TGTGCCAGCGATGAAAGGAATCAGCCCCAGCATTTT. Amino acid sequence: CASDERNQPQHF.